These 21 T cell receptor beta chains were sequenced from one sample in a study of blood T cells in healthy people across ages. A second PCR, run for roughly 7 to 11 cycles, used a sample-barcoded 5' primer plus a J-beta primer mix. Using its own MiXCR run on the 5' RACE reads, TCRdb lists one record per CDR3 protein. The table includes 600,000 to 1,000,000 distinct CDR3 sequences, approximately 25% detected once. These same records also appear under a second study, on T cells of mothers and their children.

The sequencing input was blood. The receptors were gathered from a boy between 10 and 17 years old in good health.

The gene calls are TRBV10-3 and TRBJ1-2; 8 bases map to TRBD1. V shed 6 bases and J 4 bases; nucleotides not matched to a gene: 7. CDR1 ENHRY and CDR2 SYGVKD come from the germline V gene. CDR3 size: 14 residues. CDR3 residues: CAIRSDRDGYGYTF. CDR3 nucleotide sequence: TGTGCCATCAGGTCGGACAGGGATGGCTATGGCTACACCTTC.

V and J are TRBV4-2 and TRBJ2-7; no clear D gene. The DNA end is more similar to TRBJ2-1, so the J call may be wrong. Germline V gene lookup returns CDR1 LGHNA and CDR2 YNFKEQ. This CDR3 is built from 11 residues. The CDR3 DNA reads as TGTGCCAGCAGCAAAAACAATGAGCAGTTCTTC. It translates to CASSKNNEQFF.

V gene TRBV7-9 combines with J gene TRBJ2-1; D is possibly TRBD1 or TRBD2 (5 bases each). Germline V CDR1 and CDR2: SEHNR, FQNEAQ (reference sequence). CDR3 length: 16 amino acids. V gave up 5 bases and J gave up 1 base, with 15 bases separating them. CDR3 in amino acids: CASSPPRDRSYNEQFF. Written as DNA, the CDR3 is TGTGCCAGCAGCCCCCCCCGGGACCGTTCCTACAATGAGCAGTTCTTC.

This clonotype has a handful of counts. The chain joins TRBV4-3 to TRBJ1-4, with D unclear. Trimming cost V 5 bases and J 7 bases, with 14 bases left between them. This CDR3 is built from 14 residues. Germline CDR1 LGHNA, CDR2 YSLEER. The CDR3 region has the DNA TGCGCCAGCAGCTTACGGGGAGGCGGTGAAAAACTGTTTTTT. It translates to CASSLRGGGEKLFF.

This chain links TRBV19 with TRBJ1-2, with D possibly TRBD1 on 6 matching bases. With 3 bases removed from V and 4 bases from J, the gap between germline ends came to 9 bases. The V gene's germline CDR1 is LNHDA and CDR2 SQIVND (reference sequence). The CDR3 is made up of 13 amino acids. CDR3 sequence (DNA): TGTGCCAGTAGTATTGGGACATCCTATGGCTACACCTTC. It translates to CASSIGTSYGYTF.

This clonotype appeared a single time. V usage is TRBV28 and J usage is TRBJ2-5, with D maybe TRBD1 (6 bases). Judging by the DNA end, TRBJ2-7 fits better; the J call may be wrong. Looked up from germline, CDR1 is MDHEN and CDR2 is SYDVKM. CDR3 length: 14 residues. For the CDR3, the DNA is TGTGCCAGCAGCCCTCAGACAGGCGCCTACGAGCAGTACTTC. Protein: CASSPQTGAYEQYF.

This chain joins TRBV5-1 and TRBJ2-5; D call uncertain. With 3 bases removed from V and 1 base from J, the gap between germline ends came to 7 bases. This CDR3 is built from 13 residues. The germline V gene has CDR1 SGHRS and CDR2 YFSETQ. The CDR3 reads CASSYPGQETQYF. Written as DNA, the CDR3 is TGCGCCAGCAGCTACCCCGGCCAAGAGACCCAGTACTTC.

The chain employs TRBV29-1 and TRBJ2-2; perhaps D is TRBD1 or TRBD2 (5 bases each). There are 14 residues in the CDR3. The V gene's germline CDR1 is SQVTM and CDR2 ANQGSEA. The V gene lost 3 bases and the J gene lost 6 bases, with 14 bases spanning the gap. DNA of the CDR3: TGCAGCGTTGAGGGGCAGGAGAGGGCCGGGGAGCTGTTTTTT. This sequence encodes CSVEGQERAGELFF.

This clonotype appeared a few times. J is TRBJ2-3 and V is TRBV28; 7 bases align to TRBD1. The CDR3 is 16 residues long. Germline V gives CDR1 MDHEN, CDR2 SYDVKM. The trim removed 10 bases at V and 0 bases at J, leaving 13 bases unmatched. This chain's CDR3 is CATTGQDLISTDTQYF. Written as DNA, the CDR3 is TGTGCCACCACCGGACAGGATCTGATTAGCACAGATACGCAGTATTTT.

This clonotype was seen only a few times. The rearrangement joins TRBV4-2 to TRBJ1-5; TRBD1 agrees at 8 bases. Per germline, CDR1 LGHNA and CDR2 YNFKEQ. With 1 base clipped from V and 7 bases from J, the junction kept 3 bases outside the gene matches. The CDR3 covers 14 residues. As DNA, the CDR3 is TGTGCCAGCAGCCAAGGGACAGGGAGACAGCCCCAGCATTTT. It translates to CASSQGTGRQPQHF.

This sequence joins TRBV6-6 and TRBJ2-5; D gene ambiguous. Matching the DNA end better, TRBJ2-7 makes the J call doubtful. The CDR3 loop spans 12 amino acids. The V gene's germline CDR1 is MNHNY and CDR2 SVGAGI (reference sequence). The CDR3 region has the DNA TGTGCCAGCACCGCGGAAGCCTACGAGCAGTACTTC. Translation gives CASTAEAYEQYF.

This chain links TRBV12-3 or TRBV12-4 with TRBJ2-5, with D perhaps assigned TRBD1 or TRBD2 (5 bases each). Matching the DNA end better, TRBJ2-1 makes the J call doubtful. The CDR3 covers 16 residues. CDR3 sequence (DNA): TGTGCCAGCAGTTTGCCGGGACGGAAAAGATACAATGAGCAGTTCTTC. This translates into CASSLPGRKRYNEQFF.

This clonotype was counted a few times. This chain joins TRBV7-2 and TRBJ2-5, with TRBD2 identical over 12 bases. J gave up 1 base and V 3 bases, and 3 bases lay outside the gene matches. The germline V gene has CDR1 SGHTA and CDR2 FQGNSA. CDR3 length: 16 residues. The CDR3 spells CASSFSLAGGQETQYF. CDR3 sequence (DNA): TGTGCCAGCAGCTTTTCACTAGCGGGAGGCCAAGAGACCCAGTACTTC.

This clonotype occurred a few times. The gene calls are TRBV4-1 and TRBJ2-5; 7 bases agree with TRBD1. Germline V gene lookup returns CDR1 MGHRA and CDR2 YSYEKL. The junction had 11 bases not matched to a gene; V was cut back by 3 bases and J by 1 base. The CDR3 sequence is 17 residues long. Written as DNA, the CDR3 is TGCGCCAGCAGCCACCCCGAAGGCGGACAGGTCCAAGAGACCCAGTACTTC. The encoded protein is CASSHPEGGQVQETQYF.

This rearrangement joins TRBV7-2 to TRBJ2-5; D gene uncertain. The J call may be faulty, since TRBJ2-1 better matches the DNA end. The CDR3 sequence is 15 residues long. CDR1 and CDR2 from the germline V gene are SGHTA and FQGNSA. The CDR3 spells CASSLSPLPTNEQFF. Written as DNA, the CDR3 is TGTGCCAGCAGCTTATCCCCCCTACCAACCAATGAGCAGTTCTTC.

This chain joins TRBV28 and TRBJ2-1; TRBD1 aligns across 9 bases. The closer fit of TRBJ2-5 to the DNA end suggests the J call may be wrong. From germline, CDR1 is MDHEN and CDR2 SYDVKM. The length of the CDR3 is 16 residues. CDR3 amino acids: CASSFLLTGGEETQYF. As DNA, the CDR3 is TGTGCCAGCAGTTTCCTCCTGACAGGGGGGGAGGAGACCCAGTACTTC.

The chain links TRBV5-1 to TRBJ2-3; 8 nucleotides align to TRBD2. Germline V gene sequence: CDR1 SGHRS, CDR2 YFSETQ. V lost 0 bases, J lost 5 bases, and 5 bases stayed unmatched. CDR3 length: 15 amino acids. The DNA for the CDR3 is TGCGCCAGCAGCTTGGTCGGGGGGGGCAAAGATACGCAGTATTTT. Residues: CASSLVGGGKDTQYF.

This CDR3 reads CSVESVGLEFGEQFF. CDR3 in DNA: TGCAGCGTTGAATCGGTGGGGCTAGAATTCGGTGAGCAGTTCTTC. The rearrangement links TRBV29-1 to TRBJ2-1; the D gene is possibly TRBD1 (5 bases). The V end lost 2 bases, the J end lost 9 bases, and 20 bases lay between the germline ends. The V gene's germline CDR1 is SQVTM and CDR2 ANQGSEA. The CDR3 consists of 15 residues.

The table lists this clonotype with a few counts. The chain is built from TRBV20-1 and TRBJ2-7, with D possibly matching TRBD1 (6 bases). CDR3 length: 14 amino acids. V lost 7 bases and J lost 2, with 18 bases in between. Germline V gene sequence: CDR1 DFQATT, CDR2 SNEGSKA (reference sequence). The chain's CDR3 is CSGNNLAGAYEQYF. The CDR3 nucleotides are TGCAGTGGTAATAACTTAGCAGGGGCCTACGAGCAGTACTTC.

The rearrangement joins TRBV11-1 to TRBJ1-6; possibly TRBD1 for D (5 bases). The ends were cut back, 1 base at V and 1 base at J, with 26 bases in the middle. The CDR3 covers 22 residues. Germline CDR1 is SGHAT and CDR2 is FQDESV (reference sequence). The CDR3 here is CASSLGRLESPATGSYNSPLHF. DNA for the CDR3: TGTGCCAGCAGCTTAGGAAGGCTCGAATCTCCAGCCACAGGTTCCTATAATTCACCCCTCCACTTT.

This clonotype has a handful of counts. DNA of the CDR3: TGTGCCATCAGTGGTGTGGAGACCCAAGAGACCCAGTACTTC. Translated: CAISGVETQETQYF. The chain employs TRBV10-3 and TRBJ2-5; D ambiguous. The CDR3 runs 14 residues. V lost 4 bases to trimming and J lost 1 base, with 10 bases between them. The V gene's germline CDR1 is ENHRY and CDR2 SYGVKD.